These 22 T cell receptor beta chains were sequenced from one sample in a study of control samples from healthy donors and cancer patients. Produced via immunoSEQ multiplex PCR; TCRdb's table is partial and in-frame only. The sample lists fewer than 120,000 clones, approximately 90% occurring once. The sequenced material came from PBMCs. The receptors shown here come from an older woman with lung cancer.

This chain links TRBV6-5 with TRBJ1-2, with D tentatively TRBD1 (6 bases). The germline CDR1 and CDR2 sequences are MNHEY and SVGAGI. V dropped 11 bases and J dropped 4 bases, with 14 bases sitting between them. CDR3 size: 12 residues. The CDR3 sequence: CACGGRSYGYTF. The CDR3 nucleotides are TGTGCCTGCGGGGGGCGCAGCTATGGCTACACCTTC.

In its sample, this clone was seen a few times. V and J are TRBV7-2 and TRBJ2-1; 7 nucleotides agree with TRBD2. The J segment lost 9 bases and the V segment lost 1 base, leaving 18 bases of the junction unmatched. The CDR3 length is 18 residues. Germline lookup yields CDR1 SGHTA and CDR2 FQGNSA. The CDR3 DNA reads TGTGCCAGCAGCTTAGTGAGTGTGGGCGGCGGGAGAAGTGTTGAGCAGTTCTTC. Protein product: CASSLVSVGGGRSVEQFF.

The V gene is TRBV6-6, the J gene TRBJ1-2; D call uncertain. In germline, CDR1 is MNHNY, CDR2 SVGAGI (reference sequence). The germline V and J ends were trimmed by 4 bases and 4 bases, with 13 bases remaining between them. The CDR3 runs to 14 residues. CDR3 protein: CASSSERGTYGYTF. Written as DNA, the CDR3 is TGTGCCAGCAGTTCCGAGCGGGGTACCTATGGCTACACCTTC.

This clone was picked up one time. The sample carries other DNA sequences with the same CDR3. The chain links TRBV3-1 (or the pseudogene TRBV3-2) to TRBJ1-5; TRBD1 aligns across 9 bases. Germline CDR1 reads LGHDT; CDR2 reads YNNKEL (reference sequence). The CDR3 runs 16 residues. After removal of 4 bases from V and 0 bases from J, the junction contained 4 bases not matched to a gene. The CDR3 bases are TGTGCCAGCAGCCTCGGGACAGGGAATAGCAATCAGCCCCAGCATTTT. This sequence encodes CASSLGTGNSNQPQHF.

V gene TRBV6-5 combines with J gene TRBJ1-1, with 9 bases lining up with TRBD1. The length of the CDR3 is 12 residues. Germline CDR1 is MNHEY and CDR2 is SVGAGI. J lost 8 bases, V lost 4 bases, and 2 bases had no gene match. The CDR3 coding sequence is TGTGCCAGCAGTTTCGGACAGGGGGAAGCTTTCTTT. It specifies CASSFGQGEAFF.

This chain connects TRBV7-9 to TRBJ1-3; the D is unclear. CDR1 is SEHNR, CDR2 FQNEAQ, per germline (reference sequence). This CDR3 is 14 amino acids long. V was cut by 3 bases and J by 4 bases, with 10 bases left in between. This CDR3 is CASSFSGSGNTIYF. CDR3 coding DNA: TGTGCCAGCAGCTTTTCGGGGTCCGGAAACACCATATATTTT.

The V call is TRBV13, the J call TRBJ1-2, with 8 bases aligning to TRBD1. J gave up 4 bases and V 3 bases, and 4 bases lay outside the gene matches. This CDR3 spans 14 amino acids. Germline values: CDR1 PRHDT, CDR2 FYEKMQ (reference sequence). DNA for the CDR3: TGTGCCAGCAGCTTTTCAGGGGGCCTCTATGGCTACACCTTC. It codes for CASSFSGGLYGYTF. The full variable domain, with the rest looked up from reference TRBV13 and TRBJ1-2, is AAGVIQSPRHLIKEKRETATLKCYPIPRHDTVYWYQQGPGQDPQFLISFYEKMQSDKGSIPDRFSAQQFSDYHSELNMSSLELGDSALYFCASSFSGGLYGYTFGSGTRLTVV.

This chain uses TRBV5-1 with TRBJ2-1, with 14 bases matching TRBD2. V was clipped by 4 bases and J by 7 bases; unmatched bases: 7. The CDR3 covers 16 residues. Germline V gene data show CDR1 as SGHRS and CDR2 as YFSETQ. The CDR3 DNA sequence: TGCGCCAGCAGCCGAGGGACTAGCGGGAGTACTAATGAGCAGTTCTTC. It yields the protein CASSRGTSGSTNEQFF.

This sequence joins TRBV4-3 and TRBJ1-5; perhaps TRBD1 as D (5 bases). V dropped 5 bases and J dropped 5 bases, with 10 bases sitting between them. CDR3 length: 13 amino acids. Germline lookup yields CDR1 LGHNA and CDR2 YSLEER. CDR3 residues: CASSSGRDQPQHF. The CDR3 DNA sequence: TGCGCCAGCAGCTCAGGCAGGGATCAGCCCCAGCATTTT.

The chain employs TRBV3-1 (or the pseudogene TRBV3-2) and TRBJ2-5; possible D gene TRBD2, 6 bases. The CDR3 is 15 amino acids. Germline values: CDR1 LGHDT, CDR2 YNNKEL (reference sequence). The V and J ends lost 4 bases and 4 bases respectively, with 16 bases between them. The CDR3 spells CASSLSGGARETQYF. In nucleotides, the CDR3 is TGTGCCAGCAGCCTAAGCGGCGGGGCGCGAGAGACCCAGTACTTC.

The rearrangement joins TRBV10-3 to TRBJ1-2; 10 bases fit TRBD1. CDR1 is ENHRY and CDR2 is SYGVKD in the germline V gene. This CDR3 is built from 18 residues. The V segment lost 0 bases and the J segment 4 bases; nucleotides outside the gene matches: 11. In DNA form, the CDR3 reads TGTGCCATCAGTGAGTCTTTAGGGACAGGGGTTGAAGCCTATGGCTACACCTTC. This translates into CAISESLGTGVEAYGYTF.

V is TRBV19 and J is TRBJ2-7, with D uncertain. CDR1 LNHDA and CDR2 SQIVND come from the germline V gene (reference sequence). Trimming took off 5 bases at V and 2 bases at J, with 13 bases between the two ends. This CDR3 spans 14 amino acids. CDR3 nucleotides: TGTGCCAGTAGTTTTAAAGTCGGAACCTACGAGCAGTACTTC. Encoded protein: CASSFKVGTYEQYF. The full variable domain, with the rest looked up from reference TRBV19 and TRBJ2-7, is DGGITQSPKYLFRKEGQNVTLSCEQNLNHDAMYWYRQDPGQGLRLIYYSQIVNDFQKGDIAEGYSVSREKKESFPLTVTSAQKNPTAFYLCASSFKVGTYEQYFGPGTRLTVT.

The chain recombines TRBV7-9 with TRBJ2-5; D ambiguous. The germline gives CDR1 SEHNR, CDR2 FQNEAQ (reference sequence). V was clipped by 1 base and J by 2 bases, with 11 bases between them. The CDR3 contains 15 residues. CDR3 nucleotides: TGTGCCAGCAGCTTAGTGTGGCAGAGTCAAGAGACCCAGTACTTC. As protein: CASSLVWQSQETQYF.

This chain uses TRBV9 with TRBJ2-1; 11 nucleotides match TRBD2. The V segment lost 0 bases and the J segment 4 bases; nucleotides outside the gene matches: 3. In germline, CDR1 is SGDLS, CDR2 YYNGEE. This CDR3 comprises 16 residues. The CDR3 spells CASSVETSGNYNEQFF. CDR3 coding DNA: TGTGCCAGCAGCGTAGAGACTAGCGGGAATTACAATGAGCAGTTCTTC.

The rearrangement links TRBV19 to TRBJ1-6; D is perhaps TRBD1 (5 bases). The germline V and J ends were trimmed by 3 bases and 7 bases, with 10 bases remaining between them. The germline V gene has CDR1 LNHDA and CDR2 SQIVND (reference sequence). The CDR3 has 14 residues. The CDR3 protein is CASSIGGGNSPLHF. The CDR3 DNA sequence: TGTGCCAGTAGTATTGGGGGGGGGAATTCACCCCTCCACTTT.

The chain combines TRBV7-3 with TRBJ2-3, with D uncertain. Germline assignment: CDR1 SGHTA and CDR2 FQGTGA. The CDR3 sequence is 16 residues long. The ends were cut back, 0 bases at V and 3 bases at J, with 13 bases in the middle. The CDR3 region is CASSLTRHGRTDTQYF. CDR3 bases: TGTGCCAGCAGCTTAACTCGCCATGGGCGGACAGATACGCAGTATTTT.

The V and J genes are TRBV18 and TRBJ1-4; D is ambiguous. Trimming cost V 6 bases and J 7 bases, with 18 bases left between them. CDR1 and CDR2 (germline): KGHSH, LQKENI. The CDR3 covers 15 residues. The CDR3 nucleotides are TGTGCCAGCTCTCCCGAGGAGTTTGTGGGTGAAAAACTGTTTTTT. It codes for CASSPEEFVGEKLFF.

The rearrangement uses TRBV5-5 and TRBJ1-5; D unclear. The length of the CDR3 is 16 residues. Trimming shortened V by 0 bases and J by 2 bases, and 12 bases separated the two germline ends. Germline values: CDR1 SGHKS, CDR2 YYEKEE (reference sequence). CDR3 protein: CASSLAFPTRNQPQHF. In DNA form, the CDR3 reads TGTGCCAGCAGCTTGGCGTTTCCGACCCGCAATCAGCCCCAGCATTTT.

The V gene is TRBV9, the J gene TRBJ1-3, with D possibly TRBD1 on 6 matching bases. Germline CDR1 SGDLS, CDR2 YYNGEE. Trimming left V 0 bases short and J 8 bases short, with 12 bases between. This CDR3 region has 14 residues. The CDR3 here is CASSVDTNRDTIYF. DNA of the CDR3: TGTGCCAGCAGCGTAGACACTAACAGGGACACCATATATTTT.

This clone was detected only once. Other nucleotide sequences in the sample specify the same CDR3. This chain uses TRBV3-1 (or the pseudogene TRBV3-2) with TRBJ1-3; D unresolved. The CDR3 length is 14 residues. CDR1 LGHDT and CDR2 YNNKEL come from the germline V gene (reference sequence). With 0 bases removed from V and 0 bases from J, the gap between germline ends came to 3 bases. CDR3 sequence: CASSQDLSGNTIYF. The CDR3 DNA reads as TGTGCCAGCAGCCAAGACCTCTCTGGAAACACCATATATTTT.

The chain couples TRBV4-3 to TRBJ2-3; maybe TRBD1 (5 bases). Germline CDR1 is LGHNA and CDR2 is YSLEER. CDR3 length equals 18 residues. V lost 1 base to trimming and J lost 3 bases, with 20 bases between them. CDR3 sequence: CASSQGYSGIGRTDTQYF. In DNA form, the CDR3 reads TGCGCCAGCAGCCAAGGGTATTCAGGGATAGGACGGACAGATACGCAGTATTTT.

The chain links TRBV19 to TRBJ1-4; no definite D call. The CDR3 contains 14 residues. The germline V gene has CDR1 LNHDA and CDR2 SQIVND (reference sequence). Trimming left V 9 bases short and J 5 bases short, with 16 bases between. The CDR3 DNA reads as TGTGCCAGCACATCCGGGTCTATAAATGAAAAACTGTTTTTT. This sequence encodes CASTSGSINEKLFF.